The 4 T cell receptor beta chains below were found in one sample sequenced in a study of cytomegalovirus exposure and HLA in healthy donors. 13 Jbeta primers and 60 Vbeta primers were used for the PCR. The data were produced by immunoSEQ multiplex PCR, yet TCRdb's version contains in-frame clones alone and is incomplete. The data show about 120,000 clones, with roughly 85% seen just once and more than 3.5% held by the top ten. Sequences were obtained from PBMCs. The receptors were gathered from a middle-aged woman in good health and CMV-seropositive.

This chain uses TRBV27 with TRBJ1-1; D is undetermined. This CDR3 is 13 amino acids long. Trimming removed 6 bases from V and 3 bases from J, with 11 bases in between. Germline V gene data show CDR1 as MNHEY and CDR2 as SMNVEV (reference sequence). This CDR3 is CASREGWHTEAFF. CDR3 DNA sequence: TGTGCCAGCAGGGAGGGATGGCACACTGAAGCTTTCTTT.

The CDR3 region has the DNA TGTGCCAGCAGCCGGGGAAGTGGGACCGGGGAGCTGTTTTTT. This gives the protein CASSRGSGTGELFF. This chain links TRBV6-1 with TRBJ2-2, with D possibly being TRBD2 (5 bases). V lost 6 bases to trimming and J lost 5 bases, with 13 bases between them. From germline, CDR1 is MNHNS and CDR2 SASEGT. The CDR3 covers 14 residues.

The V call is TRBV5-1, the J call TRBJ2-3; D call uncertain. There are 16 residues in the CDR3. Looked up from germline, CDR1 is SGHRS and CDR2 is YFSETQ. Trimming left V 0 bases short and J 0 bases short, with 11 bases between. CDR3 sequence: CASSLVVTQSTDTQYF. CDR3 sequence (DNA): TGCGCCAGCAGCTTGGTGGTCACACAAAGCACAGATACGCAGTATTTT.

This clone was seen only once. The chain employs TRBV28 and TRBJ1-5; TRBD1 might be the D (5 bases). This CDR3 is built from 14 residues. The germline CDR1 and CDR2 sequences are MDHEN and SYDVKM. The V and J ends lost 5 bases and 4 bases respectively, with 12 bases between them. The CDR3 here is CASSLRQRNQPQHF. CDR3 bases: TGTGCCAGCAGTCTAAGACAGAGGAATCAGCCCCAGCATTTT.